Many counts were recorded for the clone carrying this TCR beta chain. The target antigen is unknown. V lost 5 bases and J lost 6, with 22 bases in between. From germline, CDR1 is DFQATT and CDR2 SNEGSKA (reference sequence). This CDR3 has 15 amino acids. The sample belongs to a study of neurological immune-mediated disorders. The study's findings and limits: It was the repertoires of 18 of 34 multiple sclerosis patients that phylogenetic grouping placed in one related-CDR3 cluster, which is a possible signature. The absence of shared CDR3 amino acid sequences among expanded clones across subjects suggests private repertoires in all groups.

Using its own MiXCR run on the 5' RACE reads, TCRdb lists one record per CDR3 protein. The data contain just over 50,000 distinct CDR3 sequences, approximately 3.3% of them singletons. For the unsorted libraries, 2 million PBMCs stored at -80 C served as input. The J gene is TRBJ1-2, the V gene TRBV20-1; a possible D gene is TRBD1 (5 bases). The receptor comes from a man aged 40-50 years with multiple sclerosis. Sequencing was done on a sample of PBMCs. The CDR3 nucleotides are TGCAGTGCTGGGACTTCAGGGAGTGGGGTAGATGGCTACACCTTC. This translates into CSAGTSGSGVDGYTF.